Following are 24 T cell receptor beta chains from one sample sequenced in a study of shared clonotypes between healthy human individuals. Sequenced by immunoSEQ multiplex PCR; TCRdb stores in-frame clones only, minus some. The sample holds some 490,000 clones, 78% seen once. Sequencing was carried out using PBMCs. The receptors were gathered from a woman aged 40 to 50 in good health. Some clones in this sample may be carry-over from other donors' samples.

This clone turned up a few times. V gene TRBV12-2 combines with J gene TRBJ2-3; the table calls TRBD2, which could not be checked here. TRBV12-2 is labeled a pseudogene. This CDR3 spans 17 amino acids. CDR3 DNA: TGTGCAAGTCGCTTATGGCCTAGCCCCGGCCTTAGGGATACGCAGTATTTT. Protein product: CASRLWPSPGLRDTQYF.

V and J are TRBV27 and TRBJ2-1; D not resolved. V lost 7 bases, J lost 8 bases, and 18 bases lay in between. The CDR3 consists of 14 residues. The V gene's germline CDR1 is MNHEY and CDR2 SMNVEV (reference sequence). CDR3 nucleotides: TGTGCCAGCACCCGAAAGGATCCTCGGGATGAGCAGTTCTTC. It is translated as CASTRKDPRDEQFF.

CDR3 coding DNA: TGTGCCAGCAGTTTACTGGCGGGATTTTCCTACAATGAGCAGTTCTTC. Its protein product is CASSLLAGFSYNEQFF. The chain recombines TRBV27 with TRBJ2-1; maybe TRBD2 (6 bases). The CDR3 length is 16 residues. The germline V gene encodes CDR1 MNHEY and CDR2 SMNVEV (reference sequence). V shed 2 bases and J shed 1 base, with 12 bases lying between them.

The chain joins TRBV28 to TRBJ1-4, with D possibly being TRBD1 (5 bases). V shed 6 bases and J shed 7 bases, with 18 bases lying between them. There are 15 residues in the CDR3. The germline CDR1 and CDR2 sequences are MDHEN and SYDVKM. CDR3 in DNA: TGTGCCAGCAGCCGTGCGGGGGGGTTGGGTGAAAAACTGTTTTTT. Protein sequence: CASSRAGGLGEKLFF.

J is TRBJ2-5 and V is TRBV5-1; 9 nucleotides agree with TRBD1. The CDR3 has 13 amino acids. Germline V gene lookup returns CDR1 SGHRS and CDR2 YFSETQ. V gave up 4 bases and J gave up 5 bases; unmatched junction bases: 3. The CDR3 DNA follows: TGCGCCAGCAGCACGGGACAGGGTGAGACCCAGTACTTC. Amino acid sequence: CASSTGQGETQYF. Full variable domain (remainder filled in from reference TRBV5-1 and TRBJ2-5): KAGVTQTPRYLIKTRGQQVTLSCSPISGHRSVSWYQQTPGQGLQFLFEYFSETQRNKGNFPGRFSGRQFSNSRSEMNVSTLELGDSALYLCASSTGQGETQYFGPGTRLLVL.

This chain connects TRBV2 to TRBJ1-4, with TRBD1 identical over 9 bases. CDR1 is SNHLY and CDR2 is FYNNEI in the germline V gene. Trimming took 8 bases from V and 0 from J; bases not matched to a gene: 4. This CDR3 is built from 15 residues. The DNA of the CDR3 is TGTGCCAGCCGGGACAGGGCGACAACTAATGAAAAACTGTTTTTT. Protein sequence: CASRDRATTNEKLFF. The full variable domain, rest sourced from reference TRBV2 and TRBJ1-4, is EPEVTQTPSHQVTQMGQEVILRCVPISNHLYFYWYRQILGQKVEFLVSFYNNEISEKSEIFDDQFSVERPDGSNFTLKIRSTKLEDSAMYFCASRDRATTNEKLFFGSGTQLSVL.

V and J are TRBV19 and TRBJ2-3, with D perhaps matching TRBD2 (5 bases). The CDR3 totals 15 residues. The germline V gene has CDR1 LNHDA and CDR2 SQIVND (reference sequence). V shed 8 bases and J shed 0 bases, with 15 bases lying between them. CDR3 amino acids: CASAPRGRSTDTQYF. The CDR3 coding sequence is TGTGCCAGTGCCCCTAGAGGGAGAAGCACAGATACGCAGTATTTT.

The chain recombines TRBV5-1 with TRBJ2-2; possibly TRBD1 for D (6 bases). This CDR3 has 16 amino acids. The ends were cut back, 0 bases at V and 3 bases at J, with 12 bases in the middle. Germline CDR1 and CDR2: SGHRS and YFSETQ. The CDR3 reads CASSLGGRSDTGELFF. As DNA, the CDR3 is TGCGCCAGCAGCTTGGGGGGGCGTTCGGACACCGGGGAGCTGTTTTTT. The full variable domain, its missing parts supplied by reference TRBV5-1 and TRBJ2-2, is KAGVTQTPRYLIKTRGQQVTLSCSPISGHRSVSWYQQTPGQGLQFLFEYFSETQRNKGNFPGRFSGRQFSNSRSEMNVSTLELGDSALYLCASSLGGRSDTGELFFGEGSRLTVL.

The chain links TRBV6-1 to TRBJ1-3; D is perhaps TRBD1 (6 bases). Germline CDR1 and CDR2: MNHNS and SASEGT. The V and J ends lost 7 bases and 3 bases respectively, with 10 bases between them. The CDR3 is made up of 13 amino acids. CDR3 in DNA: TGTGCCAGCACGGAACAGGGTGGAAACACCATATATTTT. Translation: CASTEQGGNTIYF.

For this clone: Other DNA sequences in this sample translate to the same CDR3. The CDR3 loop reads CASSRDRYEQYF. The DNA for the CDR3 is TGTGCCAGCAGCAGGGACAGATACGAGCAGTACTTC. V usage is TRBV7-2 and J usage is TRBJ2-7; TRBD1 matches 7 bases. V shed 5 bases, J shed 4 bases, and the junction held 2 bases outside the gene matches. CDR3 length: 12 amino acids. CDR1 SGHTA and CDR2 FQGNSA come from the germline V gene.

The genes are TRBV11-2 and TRBJ2-7, with 7 bases fitting TRBD2. The CDR3 sequence is 14 residues long. CDR1 is SGHAT and CDR2 is FQNNGV in the germline V gene. After removal of 3 bases from V and 2 bases from J, the junction contained 4 bases not matched to a gene. The CDR3 loop reads CASSLLAAAYEQYF. As DNA, the CDR3 is TGTGCCAGCAGCTTGCTAGCGGCAGCCTACGAGCAGTACTTC.

The V call is TRBV10-3, the J call TRBJ1-3, with a possible D match to TRBD1 (6 bases). V was cut by 5 bases and J by 0 bases, with 14 bases left in between. CDR3 length equals 16 residues. Germline V lookup: CDR1 ENHRY, CDR2 SYGVKD. The chain's CDR3 is CAISFDRPSSGNTIYF. The CDR3, as DNA: TGTGCCATCAGTTTCGACAGGCCGAGCTCTGGAAACACCATATATTTT.

Of note for this clone: Other DNA variants within this sample encode the same CDR3. The rearrangement links TRBV11-2 to TRBJ2-7, with D possibly matching TRBD1 (5 bases). The CDR3 covers 14 residues. V dropped 1 base and J dropped 1 base, with 8 bases sitting between them. Germline V gene lookup returns CDR1 SGHAT and CDR2 FQNNGV. Written as DNA, the CDR3 is TGTGCCAGCAGCTTAGTCCAGGGTTCCTACGAGCAGTACTTC. Translating it yields CASSLVQGSYEQYF.

CDR3 in DNA: TGCGCCAGCAGCTTGGATGCAGGGGGCGGTGAGCAGTTCTTC. Protein sequence: CASSLDAGGGEQFF. The V call is TRBV5-1, the J call TRBJ2-1, with 8 bases fitting TRBD1. Germline V gene lookup returns CDR1 SGHRS and CDR2 YFSETQ. Trimming took 0 bases from V and 9 from J; bases not matched to a gene: 5. The CDR3 spans 14 residues.

The chain combines TRBV5-1 with TRBJ2-1; the match to TRBD2 covers 13 bases. Germline-derived CDR1 and CDR2 are SGHRS and YFSETQ. Trimming took 6 bases from V and 5 from J; bases not matched to a gene: 5. The CDR3 covers 15 residues. This CDR3 reads CASTGLAGEDNEQFF. The CDR3 DNA reads TGCGCCAGCACTGGACTAGCGGGAGAAGACAATGAGCAGTTCTTC.

V gene TRBV19 combines with J gene TRBJ2-1; 9 nucleotides line up with TRBD2. The CDR3 spans 14 residues. With V trimmed by 3 bases and J by 7 bases, 4 bases remained unmatched. CDR1 is LNHDA and CDR2 is SQIVND in the germline V gene (reference sequence). The DNA of the CDR3 is TGTGCCAGTAGTATTACCCTAGCGGGGAATGAGCAGTTCTTC. This codes for CASSITLAGNEQFF.

CDR3 region: CATSRRGSTEAFF. CDR3 in DNA: TGTGCCACCAGTAGACGCGGGAGCACTGAAGCTTTCTTT. The chain carries TRBV15 and TRBJ1-1; D is ambiguous. Germline V gives CDR1 LNHNV, CDR2 YYDKDF (reference sequence). V was pared by 6 bases and J by 4 bases, with 12 bases between. CDR3 length: 13 residues.

The J gene is TRBJ1-1, the V gene TRBV7-8; 8 positions match TRBD1. The CDR3 is 14 residues long. The ends lost 5 bases at V and 3 bases at J; junction bases unmatched: 5. CDR1 and CDR2 (germline): SGHVS, FQNEAQ. CDR3 loop: CASSGTGGDTEAFF. CDR3 in DNA: TGTGCCAGCAGCGGAACAGGGGGAGACACTGAAGCTTTCTTT.

The chain has TRBV7-9 and TRBJ2-5; 13 nucleotides line up with TRBD2. The CDR3 has 16 residues. J lost 4 bases, V lost 5 bases, and 7 bases had no gene match. CDR1 is SEHNR, CDR2 FQNEAQ, per germline (reference sequence). CDR3 region: CASSTGLAGAGETQYF. The DNA for the CDR3 is TGTGCCAGCAGCACAGGACTAGCGGGAGCGGGAGAGACCCAGTACTTC.

This clone has just a few counts. J is TRBJ2-3 and V is TRBV29-1; D not certain. The V gene lost 1 base and the J gene lost 8 bases, with 13 bases spanning the gap. There are 13 residues in the CDR3. In germline, CDR1 is SQVTM, CDR2 ANQGSEA. CDR3 DNA: TGCAGCGTTGAAGGCCAGATCCTCGCTACGCAGTATTTT. Translated, it gives CSVEGQILATQYF.

The CDR3 coding sequence is TGCGCCAGCAGCAGATCGGACGGTGCCTACGAGCAGTACTTC. This codes for CASSRSDGAYEQYF. The rearrangement uses TRBV5-1 and TRBJ2-7; D remains ambiguous. V lost 4 bases and J 2 bases, leaving 13 bases between the germline ends. This CDR3 spans 14 amino acids. Germline-derived CDR1 and CDR2 are SGHRS and YFSETQ.

V usage is TRBV5-4 and J usage is TRBJ1-2, with TRBD1 as a possible D gene (6 bases). The germline CDR1 and CDR2 sequences are SGHNT and YYREEE (reference sequence). This CDR3 spans 14 amino acids. V was clipped by 5 bases and J by 2 bases, with 13 bases between them. CDR3 region: CASRHRVLNYGYTF. In DNA form, the CDR3 reads TGTGCCAGCAGGCACAGGGTCTTAAACTATGGCTACACCTTC.

This clone was picked up a small number of times. The CDR3 DNA sequence: TGCGCCAGCCGCCGGCCGGGAGCCTACGAGCAGTACTTC. Translating it yields CASRRPGAYEQYF. The genes are TRBV5-1 and TRBJ2-5; a weak D match, TRBD2 (6 bases). The better agreement between TRBJ2-7 and the DNA end casts doubt on the J call. Germline-derived CDR1 and CDR2 are SGHRS and YFSETQ. CDR3 size: 13 residues.

This clone was counted a single time. The chain employs TRBV27 and TRBJ2-5, with D unresolved. The CDR3 is made up of 14 amino acids. The germline gives CDR1 MNHEY, CDR2 SMNVEV (reference sequence). The V end lost 6 bases, the J end lost 4 bases, and 15 bases lay between the germline ends. CDR3 sequence: CASSRNLRRETQYF. The CDR3 DNA reads as TGTGCCAGCAGCCGTAATTTAAGGAGAGAGACCCAGTACTTC.